This T cell receptor beta chain is from a study of cytomegalovirus exposure and HLA in healthy donors. Trimming at V came to 6 bases and at J to 6 bases, leaving 4 bases not matched to a gene. The CDR3 runs 12 residues. Germline-derived CDR1 and CDR2 are MNHEY and SVGAGI. Overall study results and limits: Being productive about 90% or about 30% of the time was typical of most TCR beta V segments in an earlier analysis. With high specificity and sensitivity, the classifier reportedly diagnosed cytomegalovirus status.

The PCR had 60 Vbeta and 13 Jbeta primers. Using immunoSEQ multiplex PCR, the repertoire was profiled, and TCRdb retains in-frame clones only, with some absent. The data hold 110,000 to 150,000 clones, with roughly 70% observed a single time. These donors, healthy bone marrow donors, were studied. At the time of sampling, donors were nominally healthy, though unrecorded immune exposures were likely. The sample holds one count of this clone. Its antigen is as yet unknown. Input material: PBMCs. The source is a woman aged 55-70 years in good health and CMV-seropositive. The chain links TRBV6-5 to TRBJ2-7, with 8 bases aligning to TRBD1. CDR3 DNA: TGTGCCAGCAGCCGGACAGGGAGCGAGCAGTACTTC. This sequence encodes CASSRTGSEQYF.